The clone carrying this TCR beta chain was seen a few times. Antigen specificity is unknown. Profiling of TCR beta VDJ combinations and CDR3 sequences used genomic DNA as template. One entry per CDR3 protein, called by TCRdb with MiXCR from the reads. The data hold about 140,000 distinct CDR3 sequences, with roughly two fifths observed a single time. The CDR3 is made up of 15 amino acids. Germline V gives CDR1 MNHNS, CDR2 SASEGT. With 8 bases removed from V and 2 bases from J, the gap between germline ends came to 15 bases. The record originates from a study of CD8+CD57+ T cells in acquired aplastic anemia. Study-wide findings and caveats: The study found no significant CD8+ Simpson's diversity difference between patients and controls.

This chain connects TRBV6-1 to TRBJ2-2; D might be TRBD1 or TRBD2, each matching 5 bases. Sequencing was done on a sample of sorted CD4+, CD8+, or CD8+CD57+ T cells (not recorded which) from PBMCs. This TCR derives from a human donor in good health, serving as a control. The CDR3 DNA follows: TGTGCCAGCCGCCTGGGGGTGGTTAACACCGGGGAGCTGTTTTTT. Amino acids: CASRLGVVNTGELFF.